The 21 T cell receptor beta chains below all came from one sample that was sequenced in a study of early stage breast cancer tumors. TCRdb's table, derived via immunoSEQ multiplex PCR, lists solely in-frame clones and lacks some. The data contain about 9,000 clones, about 66% of them seen just once; the ten biggest clones take up 6.5% to 9%. The sample comprised breast tumor tissue. All receptors derive from a person aged 50-59 years with breast cancer.

This clone was observed a few times. The rearrangement uses TRBV7-3 and TRBJ2-3; TRBD2 aligns across 9 bases. The CDR3 extends over 18 amino acids. Trimming at V came to 2 bases and at J to 6 bases, leaving 15 bases not matched to a gene. Looked up from germline, CDR1 is SGHTA and CDR2 is FQGTGA. The CDR3 DNA is TGTGCCAGCAGCTTAGGGGGTTGGGTAGCGGGGGTGTCTGATACGCAGTATTTT. It codes for CASSLGGWVAGVSDTQYF.

This chain uses TRBV4-3 with TRBJ2-3; D is uncertain. CDR1 LGHNA and CDR2 YSLEER come from the germline V gene. The length of the CDR3 is 15 residues. The V end was cut by 1 base, the J end by 0 bases, with 8 bases between. CDR3 in amino acids: CASSQAWTSTDTQYF. DNA of the CDR3: TGCGCCAGCAGCCAAGCTTGGACGAGCACAGATACGCAGTATTTT.

The V gene is TRBV11-3, the J gene TRBJ1-5, with 7 nucleotides matching TRBD1. The CDR3 has 16 amino acids. Germline V gene sequence: CDR1 SGHNT, CDR2 YENEEA. The V segment lost 3 bases and the J segment 2 bases; nucleotides outside the gene matches: 7. CDR3 in DNA: TGTGCCAGCAGCTTGCAGGGGGTTCTAGGCAATCAGCCCCAGCATTTT. Translation: CASSLQGVLGNQPQHF.

This clone has more than one count but fewer than ten. The chain joins TRBV5-1 to TRBJ2-7, with TRBD2 as a possible D gene (5 bases). V was shortened by 0 bases and J by 7 bases, with 8 bases between the two germline ends. The CDR3 extends over 12 amino acids. Germline V lookup: CDR1 SGHRS, CDR2 YFSETQ. Here the CDR3 reads CASSLGGFEQYF. In nucleotides, the CDR3 is TGCGCCAGCAGCTTGGGAGGGTTTGAGCAGTACTTC.

The chain employs TRBV2 and TRBJ1-4, with D possibly TRBD1 on 5 matching bases. The CDR3 is 17 amino acids. V shed 4 bases and J shed 10 bases, with 25 bases lying between them. Germline lookup yields CDR1 SNHLY and CDR2 FYNNEI. The CDR3 spells CASSVGSSGFRAGKLFF. The CDR3 DNA reads as TGTGCCAGCAGTGTTGGTTCTTCAGGGTTCCGTGCCGGAAAACTGTTTTTT.

The chain links TRBV5-1 to TRBJ2-7; D is perhaps TRBD1 or TRBD2 (5 bases each). The ends were cut back, 4 bases at V and 3 bases at J, with 17 bases in the middle. The CDR3 is 15 amino acids. In germline, CDR1 is SGHRS, CDR2 YFSETQ. The CDR3 DNA reads as TGCGCCAGCAGCCCTGGAGGTTGGGGCGGCTACGAGCAGTACTTC. Its translation is CASSPGGWGGYEQYF.

This clone was counted a few times. The chain links TRBV9 to TRBJ2-3, with a tentative D call TRBD1 (7 bases). CDR1 is SGDLS and CDR2 is YYNGEE in the germline V gene. CDR3 size: 16 residues. Between the trimmed V and J ends, which lost 4 bases and 2 bases, there was a span of 17 bases. The CDR3 sequence: CASSPRQGGPTDTQYF. Here the CDR3 DNA reads TGTGCCAGCAGCCCACGACAGGGAGGACCCACAGATACGCAGTATTTT.

The V gene is TRBV20-1, the J gene TRBJ2-1, with D unresolved. The CDR3 is made up of 11 amino acids. Germline CDR1 is DFQATT and CDR2 is SNEGSKA (reference sequence). The V end lost 3 bases, the J end lost 6 bases, and 6 bases lay between the germline ends. CDR3: CSASRINEQFF. The DNA of the CDR3 is TGCAGTGCTAGTAGAATCAATGAGCAGTTCTTC.

The gene calls are TRBV7-9 and TRBJ2-1, with 8 bases lining up with TRBD2. This CDR3 region has 19 residues. Germline CDR1 SEHNR, CDR2 FQNEAQ (reference sequence). The J segment lost 0 bases and the V segment lost 5 bases, leaving 15 bases of the junction unmatched. The CDR3 nucleotides are TGTGCCAGCAGCCCCCCCTGGGGAAGCGGGAGAAGCTCCTACAATGAGCAGTTCTTC. Amino acid sequence: CASSPPWGSGRSSYNEQFF.

The rearrangement links TRBV13 to TRBJ1-6; D may be TRBD1 (5 bases). V was cut by 5 bases and J by 10 bases, with 18 bases left in between. Germline V gives CDR1 PRHDT, CDR2 FYEKMQ (reference sequence). CDR3 length: 15 amino acids. DNA for the CDR3: TGTGCCAGCAGCATATATCAGGGAATGAGCTCACCCCTCCACTTT. It codes for CASSIYQGMSSPLHF.

The chain couples TRBV19 to TRBJ1-5, with D perhaps TRBD1 (5 bases). The CDR3 contains 16 residues. Germline CDR1 and CDR2: LNHDA and SQIVND (reference sequence). Trimming removed 4 bases at V and 11 bases at J, with 24 bases between. The CDR3 coding sequence is TGTGCCAGTAGTAAGGGACTGGTAAGGGCCGTGTCGGCCCAGCATTTT. This sequence encodes CASSKGLVRAVSAQHF.

The gene calls are TRBV5-1 and TRBJ2-7; 9 bases are a match to TRBD2. The junction had 4 bases not matched to a gene; V was cut back by 0 bases and J by 3 bases. This CDR3 is 15 amino acids long. Per germline, CDR1 SGHRS and CDR2 YFSETQ. CDR3 sequence (DNA): TGCGCCAGCAGCTTGGGGAATAGCGGGGGCTACGAGCAGTACTTC. Residues: CASSLGNSGGYEQYF.

CDR3 sequence: CASRRRGDEKLFF. CDR3 nucleotide sequence: TGTGCCAGCAGACGACGTGGAGATGAAAAACTGTTTTTT. The chain combines TRBV21-1 with TRBJ1-4. TRBV21-1 is an annotated pseudogene. The CDR3 consists of 13 residues.

Only a few counts were recorded for this clone. CDR3: CASSKRTSGQETQYF. CDR3 nucleotides: TGTGCCAGCAGCAAAAGAACTAGCGGCCAAGAGACCCAGTACTTC. The V call is TRBV21-1, the J call TRBJ2-5; TRBD2, the D gene given by the table, was not confirmed from the DNA. TRBV21-1 is a pseudogene. CDR3 length: 15 amino acids.

V usage is TRBV5-1 and J usage is TRBJ2-2, with 13 bases lining up with TRBD2. There are 16 residues in the CDR3. The V segment lost 4 bases and the J segment 7 bases; nucleotides outside the gene matches: 7. The germline CDR1 and CDR2 sequences are SGHRS and YFSETQ. The CDR3 coding sequence is TGCGCCAGCAGCCCCCGGACTAGCGGGGGCCACGGGGAGCTGTTTTTT. Amino acids: CASSPRTSGGHGELFF.

This clone was recorded only once. V and J are TRBV6-5 and TRBJ1-4; 9 positions agree with TRBD1. From germline, CDR1 is MNHEY and CDR2 SVGAGI. The V gene end was trimmed by 0 bases and the J gene end by 10 bases; junction bases not matched to a gene: 9. CDR3 length equals 16 residues. Here the CDR3 reads CASSYSGQGNRVKLFF. Written as DNA, the CDR3 is TGTGCCAGCAGTTACTCCGGACAGGGGAACAGGGTAAAACTGTTTTTT.

This chain links TRBV4-1 with TRBJ2-1; 9 bases agree with TRBD1. The germline V gene encodes CDR1 MGHRA and CDR2 YSYEKL. The CDR3 is made up of 16 amino acids. The ends lost 3 bases at V and 5 bases at J; junction bases unmatched: 8. DNA for the CDR3: TGCGCCAGCAGCCATTCCGGGACAGGGATGGACAATGAGCAGTTCTTC. Its translation: CASSHSGTGMDNEQFF.

The chain carries TRBV5-1 and TRBJ1-2, with 8 nucleotides matching TRBD1. Unmatched junction bases numbered 3, after V lost 0 bases and J lost 2 bases. This CDR3 is 15 amino acids long. The V gene's germline CDR1 is SGHRS and CDR2 YFSETQ. As DNA, the CDR3 is TGCGCCAGCAGCTTGGGTGGGACAGGAAACTATGGCTACACCTTC. This translates into CASSLGGTGNYGYTF.

The chain uses TRBV27 and TRBJ1-6; D call uncertain. The CDR3 is 15 amino acids. Per germline, CDR1 MNHEY and CDR2 SMNVEV (reference sequence). V lost 7 bases and J 0 bases, leaving 10 bases between the germline ends. The CDR3, as DNA: TGTGCCAGCACCGATCATAGCTCCTATAATTCACCCCTCCACTTT. Translated, it gives CASTDHSSYNSPLHF.

This chain links TRBV4-1 with TRBJ1-6; 8 nucleotides agree with TRBD1. Germline trimming cut 2 bases from V and 9 bases from J; bases unmatched to any gene: 6. The length of the CDR3 is 15 residues. The germline gives CDR1 MGHRA, CDR2 YSYEKL. The CDR3 spells CASSQSDRGVSPLHF. The CDR3 DNA sequence: TGCGCCAGCAGCCAAAGCGACAGGGGTGTTTCACCCCTCCACTTT.

V usage is TRBV4-1 and J usage is TRBJ2-3; D not resolved. There are 13 residues in the CDR3. Germline V gene sequence: CDR1 MGHRA, CDR2 YSYEKL. The V end was cut by 0 bases, the J end by 4 bases, with 5 bases between. Written as DNA, the CDR3 is TGCGCCAGCAGCCAAGAAGGTCCAGATACGCAGTATTTT. It encodes CASSQEGPDTQYF.